This T cell receptor beta chain was profiled in a study of T-cell reconstitution after alpha-beta-depleted transplantation in children (dated by TCRdb to 2016 to 2017). Regarding the research as a whole: The study quantitatively tracked T-cell immune reconstitution after TCRalphabeta/CD19-depleted allogeneic hematopoietic cell transplantation in children using TCR repertoire profiling.

Per the germline V gene, SGHAT is the CDR1 and FQNNGV is the CDR2. Trimming removed 0 bases from V and 9 bases from J, leaving 12 bases between the germline ends. From the cysteine through the phenylalanine, the CDR3 covers 14 amino acids. The sequence is cut down to CDR3 DNA, 42 bases in frame from base 1. About this clonotype: Its antigen is unknown. The record has no base qualities; no much larger clone is one base away.

Library method: PCR. The sequencer listed for this sample is Illumina HiSeq 2500. To normalize quantification of the TCRbeta repertoire, the TCR libraries were built with molecular barcoding that relied on unique molecular identifiers. The public reads were reanalyzed by TCRdb: fastp trimming at Q25, MiXCR alignment, in-frame beta chains only. Rows are unified per CDR3 protein, each entry keeping the most common DNA and genes. This sample lists 380,000 or so distinct CDR3 sequences; 13% were detected once. The top ten clonotypes cover approximately 4.2% of the sample. In this chain, TRBV11-2 is recombined with TRBJ1-5; there is no confident call for the D gene. This sample comprised PBMCs, obtained from the stem cell graft. This TCR derives from a human donor who donated a stem cell graft to a child with Fanconi anemia. The DNA is TGTGCCAGCAGCTTAGATAGTCAGCTCATGCCCCAGCATTTT. The encoded protein is CASSLDSQLMPQHF.